This is a list of T cell receptor beta chains from one sample in a study of OX40 agonist ivuxolimab in advanced cancers. Here immunoSEQ multiplex PCR was the method, and the copy in TCRdb shows in-frame clones only, minus some. The profile covers 65,000 to 95,000 clones, with approximately 90% appearing a single time and more than 0.45% taken by the ten largest. The starting material was CD4+ or CD8+ T cells sorted from blood, obtained in a trial of the OX40 agonist ivuxolimab. The receptors were gathered from an adult with an advanced solid tumor such as melanoma, head and neck, liver or kidney cancer. Both conserved end residues are part of each CDR3. The D gene is left open where the match is weak. Size values are once, few and many counts, or a class for expanded clones, and some rows have none.

clone size	V gene	D gene	J gene	CDR3 DNA	CDR3 protein
-	TRBV4-3	-	TRBJ1-2	TGCGCCAGCAGCCAAGATCTTTTCGGGAACAGCTATGGCTACACCTTC	CASSQDLFGNSYGYTF
-	TRBV10-3	-	TRBJ2-7	TGTGCCATCAGTGGAGTGCAGGGAGGACACGAGCAGTACTTC	CAISGVQGGHEQYF
-	TRBV2	TRBD1	TRBJ1-1	TGTGCCAGCAGGGGACAGTCTGACACTGAAGCTTTCTTT	CASRGQSDTEAFF
-	TRBV5-4	-	TRBJ2-5	TGTGCCAGCAGCTCGGGGACACAAGAGACCCAGTACTTC	CASSSGTQETQYF
-	TRBV6-5	-	TRBJ1-2	TGTGCCAGCAGTACCCTCCCATCCTCTGGCTACACCTTC	CASSTLPSSGYTF
-	TRBV28	-	TRBJ2-7	TGTGCGACGACTTCGGACGGTCCCTACGAGCAGTACTTC	CATTSDGPYEQYF
-	TRBV7-2	-	TRBJ1-1	TGTGCCAGCAGCCCCGAAGGGGCCCCGAGGGAAGCTTTCTTT	CASSPEGAPREAFF
-	TRBV10-2	-	TRBJ2-1	TGCGCCAGCAGTGGGGCCCTCAGCTCCTACAATGAGCAGTTCTTC	CASSGALSSYNEQFF
-	TRBV6-5	-	TRBJ2-7	TGTGCCAGCAGTCCCCGGGGCTCTCAACTCTACGAGCAGTACTTC	CASSPRGSQLYEQYF
-	TRBV19	-	TRBJ1-3	TGTGCCAGTAGTATTACGGTAATCTACCGGGACACCATATATTTT	CASSITVIYRDTIYF
-	TRBV7-7	TRBD1	TRBJ2-1	TGTGCTAGCAGCTTCGACAGGGTCAATGAGCAGTTCTTC	CASSFDRVNEQFF
-	TRBV10-3	-	TRBJ1-1	TGTGCCATCAGTGACAGGGCAAACACTGAAGCTTTCTTT	CAISDRANTEAFF
-	TRBV5-1	-	TRBJ2-2	TGCGCCAGCAGCCCCCCTGGCAAATCGAACACCGGGGAGCTGTTTTTT	CASSPPGKSNTGELFF
-	TRBV4-3	-	TRBJ1-2	TGCGCCAGCAGCCAAGATAAGGGAACCTATGGCTACACCTTC	CASSQDKGTYGYTF
once	TRBV19	TRBD1	TRBJ2-5	TGTGCCAGTAGCCCGGACAGGGAGGAGACCCAGTACTTC	CASSPDREETQYF
-	TRBV6-5	-	TRBJ1-5	TGTGCCAGCAGTTACTCTCGGGGGGATCAGCCCCAGCATTTT	CASSYSRGDQPQHF
few	TRBV11-1	TRBD1	TRBJ2-7	TGTGCCAGCAGCTTAATACAGGGGGTCTCCTACGAGCAGTACTTC	CASSLIQGVSYEQYF
-	TRBV28	-	TRBJ2-2	TGTGCCAGCACACAAAAACGAACCACCGGGGAGCTGTTTTTT	CASTQKRTTGELFF
-	TRBV6-6	-	TRBJ2-3	TGTGCCAGCGGATCCGGGCCTGGGGATACGCAGTATTTT	CASGSGPGDTQYF
-	TRBV19	-	TRBJ2-7	TGTGCCAGTAGTATTTATACGGGCTACGAGCAGTACTTC	CASSIYTGYEQYF
-	TRBV6-5	-	TRBJ2-5	TGTGCCAGCAGTTACTCGAAAAGCCCAGAGACCCAGTACTTC	CASSYSKSPETQYF
once	TRBV7-2	TRBD1	TRBJ1-4	TGTGCCAGCAGCCAGATGGCAGGGGGCGATGAAAAACTGTTTTTT	CASSQMAGGDEKLFF
-	TRBV7-2	-	TRBJ2-3	TGTGCCAGCAGCAGAGGAGTGGGGAGCACAGATACGCAGTATTTT	CASSRGVGSTDTQYF
-	TRBV18	-	TRBJ1-4	TGTGCCAGCTCACCACCGCAGCTGAGGGAAAAACTGTTTTTT	CASSPPQLREKLFF
few	TRBV28	-	TRBJ1-5	TGTGCCAGCAGTTTAAGTGATCAGCCCCAGCATTTT	CASSLSDQPQHF
-	TRBV4-1	-	TRBJ1-2	TGCGCCAGCAGCCCTCCTGGACGGGAAGGGGCTAACTATGGCTACACCTTC	CASSPPGREGANYGYTF
-	TRBV5-4	TRBD1	TRBJ1-2	TGTGCCAGCAGCCTCATTGGGCAGGGGGGACCCGATGGCTACACCTTC	CASSLIGQGGPDGYTF
-	TRBV5-5	-	TRBJ2-7	TGTGCCAGCAGCAACCTCTACTACGAGCAGTACTTC	CASSNLYYEQYF
-	TRBV7-2	TRBD2	TRBJ2-5	TGTGCCAGCAGCCCTTCTAGCGGGGGGGGGCAAGAGACCCAGTACTTC	CASSPSSGGGQETQYF
-	TRBV9	-	TRBJ2-7	TGTGCCAGCAGCGTGGGAGGTAGCGGCGAGCAGTACTTC	CASSVGGSGEQYF
-	TRBV11-2	TRBD2	TRBJ2-7	TGTGCCAGCAGCTTAGTACCGGGACTAGTGGCTCAATCCGAGCAGTACTTC	CASSLVPGLVAQSEQYF
-	TRBV4-3	-	TRBJ2-3	TGCGCCAGCAGCTTTCAGGGGTCCTCAGATACGCAGTATTTT	CASSFQGSSDTQYF
-	TRBV6-5	TRBD1	TRBJ2-2	TGTGCCAGCAGGATACAGGGGATGGCCGGGGAGCTGTTTTTT	CASRIQGMAGELFF
-	TRBV11-2	TRBD1	TRBJ2-2	TGTGCCAGCAGGCCTAGAGGGACAGGGGGCACCGGGGAGCTGTTTTTT	CASRPRGTGGTGELFF
few	TRBV5-5	-	TRBJ2-2	TGTGCCAGCAGTCCCGAGGTCTTTTACACCGGGGAGCTGTTTTTT	CASSPEVFYTGELFF
-	TRBV5-1	-	TRBJ1-2	TGCGCCAGCAGCTTCGATGGTTCGACTCTACTAGGGGGTGGCTACACCTTC	CASSFDGSTLLGGGYTF
-	TRBV18	-	TRBJ2-2	TGTGCCAGCTCCGGAGTGGGGGCCGGGGAGCTGTTTTTT	CASSGVGAGELFF